This is a list of T cell receptor beta chains from one sample in a study of cytomegalovirus exposure and HLA in healthy donors. This table comes from immunoSEQ multiplex PCR, and its TCRdb copy is limited to in-frame clones, with some not included. The sample has about 110,000 clones, approximately 88% seen once; the top ten hold 1.4% to 1.5%. The sequencing input was PBMCs. Receptors were obtained from a woman in her 30s in good health and CMV-seropositive. Each CDR3 is given without its conserved first and last residue.

J gene	CDR3 length	V gene	CDR3 protein
TRBJ1-5	14	TRBV4-2	ASSQDWGGRARPQH
TRBJ1-2	13	TRBV6-1	ASSEQVSGNYGYT
TRBJ2-1	15	TRBV4-3	ASSQDWGVSSYNEQF
TRBJ2-5	14	TRBV19	ASSTAAGVAQETQY
TRBJ1-2	13	TRBV13	ASSLGFGRGYGYT
TRBJ2-7	12	TRBV6-5	ASSYGGGSYEQY
TRBJ2-7	9	TRBV18	ATSSGGEQY
TRBJ2-1	10	TRBV30	AWSPSDREQF
TRBJ1-5	14	TRBV6-1	ASSVDRGHLYQPQH
TRBJ2-3	12	TRBV18	ASSPGLVRDTQY
TRBJ2-7	11	TRBV2	ASIYSPGGEQY
TRBJ1-1	11	TRBV30	AWTGTRYTEAF
TRBJ2-1	14	TRBV28	ASSLEWRDTYNEQF
TRBJ2-1	14	TRBV5-1	ASSFGTGASYNEQF
TRBJ1-2	13	TRBV7-9	ASSETGLSGYGYT
TRBJ1-2	11	TRBV7-2	ASSLGLRSSYT
TRBJ1-3	12	TRBV5-6	ASSLGTGVDTIY
TRBJ2-7	12	TRBV11-3	ASSLWEIVREQY
TRBJ1-6	13	TRBV5-6	ASTKRQFWDSPLH
TRBJ2-3	11	TRBV10-2	ASSGLNTDTQY
TRBJ2-1	12	TRBV29-1	SVGGGLAFNEQF
TRBJ2-1	14	TRBV27	ASSLSGRGSYNEQF
TRBJ1-2	11	TRBV27	ASSRDYRYGYT
TRBJ1-6	13	TRBV9	ASSTRDSPNSPLH
TRBJ2-5	15	TRBV6-1	ASSGDRADSLGETQY
TRBJ2-1	13	TRBV9	ASNLAGGPGNEQF
TRBJ1-3	14	TRBV5-5	ASSDGGQGAGNTIY
TRBJ2-7	13	TRBV7-2	ASSRASGGLYEQY
TRBJ2-1	13	TRBV28	ASSLVGTSGNEQF
TRBJ2-2	10	TRBV7-7	ASSRTGGELF
TRBJ2-2	12	TRBV4-1	ASSLGTVTGELF
TRBJ2-7	12	TRBV2	ASSEVGQGGEQY
TRBJ2-7	9	TRBV29-1	SGGHHGEQY
TRBJ2-7	11	TRBV6-6	ASSYNGVHEQY
TRBJ2-1	12	TRBV5-4	ASSWGQGADEQF
TRBJ2-2	13	TRBV4-2	ASSQVVQGTGELF
TRBJ1-2	12	TRBV7-2	ASTSGLTWYGYT
TRBJ2-7	13	TRBV28	ASSFGGGNPYEQY
TRBJ1-2	15	TRBV21-1	ASSKRGTGNYNYGYT
TRBJ2-1	13	TRBV7-2	ASSLARGSYNEQF
TRBJ1-2	11	TRBV10-2	ASSEQVGSGYT
TRBJ2-7	12	TRBV18	ASSPSGIPYEQY
TRBJ2-5	13	TRBV5-5	ASSLDPGYQETQY
TRBJ1-2	11	TRBV5-1	ASSLGVNYGYT
TRBJ2-1	14	TRBV7-6	ASSPGTSGGTNEQF
TRBJ1-5	13	TRBV6-6	ASSYSGGRNQPQH
TRBJ1-3	12	TRBV18	ASSLDNSGNTIY
TRBJ1-6	12	TRBV30	AWTAGGMNSPLH
TRBJ2-1	13	TRBV4-3	ASSPLGGMYNEQF
TRBJ1-5	15	TRBV5-6	ASSIRDRELGNQPQH
TRBJ2-5	14	TRBV10-3	AISESWTSGGQTQY
TRBJ2-1	13	TRBV7-3	ASSLSLAVGNEQF